This TCR beta chain is from a study of OX40 agonist ivuxolimab in advanced cancers. With respect to the entire study: Ivuxolimab was a fully human IgG2 agonistic monoclonal antibody targeting the costimulatory receptor OX40 (CD134). Intravenous ivuxolimab was administered to patients every 2 weeks at six dose levels: 0.01, 0.1, 0.3, 1.5, 3 and 10 mg/kg. Of the 52 patients in dose escalation, 19 had hepatocellular carcinoma, around 15 had melanoma, 9 had renal cell carcinoma and 9 had head and neck cancer. The dose-escalation cohort was roughly 83% male with a mean age of around 64 years, ranging from about 23 to 85. Prior anti-PD-1, anti-PD-L1 or anti-CTLA-4 therapy was permitted, and 35% to 40% of dose-escalation patients had received checkpoint inhibitors. Three dose-escalation patients achieved partial responses, one with hepatocellular carcinoma and two with cutaneous melanoma. Peripheral TCRbeta sequencing was intended to test whether TCR sequence diversity was altered and clonal T-cell expansion was caused by ivuxolimab. The paper reports the monotherapy dose-escalation portion (N of about 54 patients) of the phase I ivuxolimab trial.

V lost 7 bases and J lost 8 bases, and the count of bases not matched to a germline gene is 8. Inclusive of the bounding cysteine and phenylalanine, the CDR3 is 14 residues long. The CDR3 DNA has 42 bases and is translated from base 1. The germline V gene (reference sequence) yields MNHNY for CDR1 and SVGAGI for CDR2. Points on this clone: It lacks a known antigen. No much larger clone is present one base from it, and per-base qualities are unavailable.

What the authors observed across the whole study: The antigen specificity of the clonally expanded peripheral T cells was not determined. Low levels of normalized T-cell clonal expansion were also seen in some patients who did not respond. On average, CD8+ T cells showed more expanded clones than CD4+ T cells after ivuxolimab. In the 0.1-3.0 mg/kg groups, partial responders had among the lowest normalized peripheral clonal expansion, particularly in CD8+ T cells. At doses of 0.1 to 3.0 mg/kg, clonal expansion of both CD4+ and CD8+ T cells in blood was seen between baseline and week 6.

Genomic DNA was isolated from the sorted cells so that the TCRbeta CDR3 region could be sequenced. The immunoSEQ Assay was used for sequencing of TCRbeta CDR3 regions. TCRdb provides this immuneACCESS table in a form limited to in-frame rearrangements. Some clones are lacking; in checked studies, under half of them reflect an unresolved V gene, and why the rest are absent is not known. Recorded for this sample are approximately 60,000 clones; 93% of them occurred a single time. The ten largest clones capture 15% to 20% of the sample. The trial excluded patients who had a history of autoimmune disease or who were on systemic immunosuppression. Peripheral blood for TCR sequencing was collected from all dose cohorts at baseline, on cycle 4 day 1, and on cycle 7 day 1. The samples were drawn from a first-in-human, open-label, multicenter phase I dose-escalation trial of ivuxolimab. Adults with locally advanced or metastatic melanoma, renal cell, hepatocellular, or head and neck squamous cell carcinoma were enrolled in the trial. CD4+ and CD8+ T cells were sorted separately from peripheral blood before TCR sequencing.

The clonotype comes from an adult with an advanced solid tumor such as melanoma, head and neck, liver or kidney cancer. The sequences come from CD4+ or CD8+ T cells sorted from blood, collected in a trial of the OX40 agonist ivuxolimab. Rearrangement joined TRBV6-6 to TRBJ1-6; 7 nucleotides in the junction match TRBD1. CDR3 region: CASTNHRGDSPLHF. The bases are TGTGCCAGCACTAACCACAGGGGTGATTCACCCCTCCACTTT.